A single sample is the source of the 16 T cell receptor beta chains below, sequenced in a study of blood T cells in healthy people across ages. A second PCR, run for about 7 to 11 cycles, used a sample-barcoded 5' primer plus a J-beta primer mix. TCRdb re-called the 5' RACE reads through MiXCR, storing one row per CDR3 protein. In the table there are about 1.5 million distinct CDR3 sequences, 42% of which are singletons. The material sequenced was blood. The receptors stem from a woman under 30 in good health.

This clonotype occurred once. This chain links TRBV2 with TRBJ1-2; 7 bases match TRBD1. The V gene's germline CDR1 is SNHLY and CDR2 FYNNEI. J gave up 4 bases and V 6 bases, and 5 bases lay outside the gene matches. This CDR3 has 13 amino acids. The DNA for the CDR3 is TGTGCCAGCAGCGGGGACAGTCCCTATGGCTACACCTTC. Translation gives CASSGDSPYGYTF.

Comment on this clonotype: A much bigger clone sits one base away, suggesting this may be a read error. This chain uses TRBV20-1 with TRBJ2-7; possible D gene TRBD2, 5 bases. The CDR3 sequence is 13 residues long. Germline CDR1 is DFQATT and CDR2 is SNEGSKA (reference sequence). Trimming stripped 5 bases from V and 3 bases from J, with 14 bases between. The CDR3 DNA is TGCAGTGCTGCTTGGGGAGCGGTCTACGAGCAGTACTTC. Its translation: CSAAWGAVYEQYF.

There are a few counts of this clonotype. The chain links TRBV29-1 to TRBJ1-1; D might be TRBD1 (5 bases). The CDR3 length is 13 residues. Between the trimmed V and J ends, which lost 7 bases and 3 bases, there was a span of 15 bases. Germline CDR1 SQVTM, CDR2 ANQGSEA. The CDR3 coding sequence is TGCAGCGCCGCGGGACTGGGGGACACTGAAGCTTTCTTT. This codes for CSAAGLGDTEAFF.

J is TRBJ2-1 and V is TRBV29-1; D possibly corresponds to TRBD2 (7 bases). The CDR3 is made up of 16 amino acids. Germline loops: CDR1 SQVTM, CDR2 ANQGSEA. V was cut by 2 bases and J by 5 bases, with 19 bases left in between. The CDR3 is CSVERGGGGLHNEQFF. DNA for the CDR3: TGCAGCGTTGAAAGGGGAGGGGGGGGCCTTCACAATGAGCAGTTCTTC.

The gene calls are TRBV25-1 and TRBJ1-5; the D gene is possibly TRBD1 (5 bases). Trimming left V 6 bases short and J 5 bases short, with 17 bases between. The CDR3 is 15 amino acids. CDR1 and CDR2 from the germline V gene are MGHDK and SYGVNS. The CDR3 sequence: CASSSRQFWYQPQHF. CDR3 DNA sequence: TGTGCCAGCAGCTCCCGACAGTTTTGGTATCAGCCCCAGCATTTT. The complete variable domain, with remaining parts taken from reference TRBV25-1 and TRBJ1-5, reads EADIYQTPRYLVIGTGKKITLECSQTMGHDKMYWYQQDPGMELHLIHYSYGVNSTEKGDLSSESTVSRIRTEHFPLTLESARPSHTSQYLCASSSRQFWYQPQHFGDGTRLSIL.

The gene calls are TRBV18 and TRBJ1-4; D perhaps matches TRBD1 (5 bases). Looked up from germline, CDR1 is KGHSH and CDR2 is LQKENI. The CDR3 consists of 16 residues. Trimming shortened V by 4 bases and J by 7 bases, and 19 bases separated the two germline ends. CDR3 loop: CASSHSTGTEGEKLFF. The CDR3 DNA follows: TGTGCCAGCTCACACTCTACCGGGACGGAGGGTGAAAAACTGTTTTTT.

The chain is built from TRBV28 and TRBJ2-4; D gene uncertain. CDR1 MDHEN and CDR2 SYDVKM come from the germline V gene. This CDR3 region has 15 residues. Trimming took off 5 bases at V and 0 bases at J, with 11 bases between the two ends. CDR3 in amino acids: CASSTFRLAKNIQYF. DNA of the CDR3: TGTGCCAGCAGTACCTTCCGGCTAGCCAAAAACATTCAGTACTTC.

The chain links TRBV9 to TRBJ2-7, with TRBD1 identical over 9 bases. From germline, CDR1 is SGDLS and CDR2 YYNGEE. V lost 3 bases and J lost 2; bases outside the gene matches: 6. The CDR3 covers 15 residues. DNA for the CDR3: TGTGCCAGCAGCGATCGGGACAGGGAGGCCTACGAGCAGTACTTC. It codes for CASSDRDREAYEQYF.

In this sample, this clonotype turned up a few times. The gene calls are TRBV6-1 and TRBJ1-4; no firm D call. The length of the CDR3 is 12 residues. In germline, CDR1 is MNHNS, CDR2 SASEGT. The germline V and J ends were trimmed by 8 bases and 8 bases, with 12 bases remaining between them. The CDR3 reads CASLSGGEKLFF. DNA of the CDR3: TGTGCCAGCCTATCGGGAGGGGAAAAACTGTTTTTT.

The chain joins TRBV21-1 to TRBJ2-7; the table's D call, TRBD1, was not checked against the DNA. TRBV21-1 is annotated as a pseudogene. This CDR3 has 15 amino acids. CDR3 loop: CASSLGTSENYEQYF. In nucleotides, the CDR3 is TGTGCCAGCAGCCTAGGGACATCCGAGAACTACGAGCAGTACTTC.

This chain links TRBV2 with TRBJ2-3; 13 bases match TRBD2. CDR3 length equals 16 residues. V was clipped by 6 bases and J by 5 bases; unmatched bases: 8. CDR1 is SNHLY and CDR2 is FYNNEI in the germline V gene. This chain's CDR3 is CASRRTSGSLIDTQYF. In DNA, the CDR3 is TGTGCCAGCAGGCGGACTAGCGGGAGTTTAATAGATACGCAGTATTTT.

This clonotype has just a few counts. The J gene is TRBJ2-1, the V gene TRBV5-1; D remains ambiguous. Germline CDR1 SGHRS, CDR2 YFSETQ. V was cut by 1 base and J by 9 bases, with 11 bases left in between. The length of the CDR3 is 13 residues. In nucleotides, the CDR3 is TGCGCCAGCAGCTTGTTGTGGGTGGGTGAGCAGTTCTTC. This translates into CASSLLWVGEQFF. The full variable domain, its missing parts supplied by reference TRBV5-1 and TRBJ2-1, is KAGVTQTPRYLIKTRGQQVTLSCSPISGHRSVSWYQQTPGQGLQFLFEYFSETQRNKGNFPGRFSGRQFSNSRSEMNVSTLELGDSALYLCASSLLWVGEQFFGPGTRLTVL.

This clonotype was observed a few times. The chain employs TRBV10-3 and TRBJ2-1; TRBD2 aligns across 9 bases. Germline V CDR1 and CDR2: ENHRY, SYGVKD. The CDR3 is 15 residues long. Germline trimming cut 7 bases from V and 1 base from J; bases unmatched to any gene: 5. CDR3 sequence reads: CAIKAGGPSYNEQFF. The CDR3 coding sequence is TGTGCCATCAAAGCGGGGGGCCCTTCCTACAATGAGCAGTTCTTC.

V is TRBV20-1 and J is TRBJ1-2; 8 nucleotides match TRBD1. The CDR3 runs to 14 residues. Germline V gene sequence: CDR1 DFQATT, CDR2 SNEGSKA (reference sequence). Trimming at V came to 4 bases and at J to 8 bases, leaving 12 bases not matched to a gene. The DNA of the CDR3 is TGCAGTGCTACTTTGACAGGGGCACTTTCAGGCTACACCTTC. It encodes CSATLTGALSGYTF.

For this clonotype: Given a much more abundant clone one base away, this may be a read error. The genes are TRBV20-1 and TRBJ1-2; weak D call: TRBD1 (5 bases). This CDR3 region has 14 residues. From germline, CDR1 is DFQATT and CDR2 SNEGSKA (reference sequence). The chain's CDR3 is CGASPPGYSYGYTF. The CDR3 DNA reads as TGCGGTGCTAGCCCGCCAGGGTATAGCTATGGCTACACCTTC.

The J gene is TRBJ1-1, the V gene TRBV3-1, with D unclear. Trimming took 2 bases from V and 0 from J, leaving 7 bases between them. From germline, CDR1 is LGHDT and CDR2 YNNKEL (reference sequence). The CDR3 is 14 amino acids. The CDR3 region is CASSQSRLNTEAFF. CDR3 nucleotides: TGTGCCAGCAGCCAATCAAGACTGAACACTGAAGCTTTCTTT.